This record concerns one TCR beta chain sequence. These data originate in a study of cytomegalovirus exposure and HLA in healthy donors. Primers: 60 Vbeta forward and 13 Jbeta reverse. Data came from immunoSEQ multiplex PCR; TCRdb stores just in-frame clones and leaves some out. Among around 140,000 clones listed, roughly two thirds were seen once. V was clipped by 6 bases and J by 8 bases, with 14 bases between them. CDR3 length: 13 residues. The germline CDR1 and CDR2 sequences are LNHDA and SQIVND (reference sequence). This chain uses TRBV19 with TRBJ1-5, with D tentatively TRBD1 (6 bases). Input material: PBMCs. The TCR sequence derives from a male donor in good health and CMV-seronegative. CDR3: CASRDRSLEPQHF. Here the CDR3 DNA reads TGTGCCAGTAGGGACAGATCCTTGGAGCCCCAGCATTTT.